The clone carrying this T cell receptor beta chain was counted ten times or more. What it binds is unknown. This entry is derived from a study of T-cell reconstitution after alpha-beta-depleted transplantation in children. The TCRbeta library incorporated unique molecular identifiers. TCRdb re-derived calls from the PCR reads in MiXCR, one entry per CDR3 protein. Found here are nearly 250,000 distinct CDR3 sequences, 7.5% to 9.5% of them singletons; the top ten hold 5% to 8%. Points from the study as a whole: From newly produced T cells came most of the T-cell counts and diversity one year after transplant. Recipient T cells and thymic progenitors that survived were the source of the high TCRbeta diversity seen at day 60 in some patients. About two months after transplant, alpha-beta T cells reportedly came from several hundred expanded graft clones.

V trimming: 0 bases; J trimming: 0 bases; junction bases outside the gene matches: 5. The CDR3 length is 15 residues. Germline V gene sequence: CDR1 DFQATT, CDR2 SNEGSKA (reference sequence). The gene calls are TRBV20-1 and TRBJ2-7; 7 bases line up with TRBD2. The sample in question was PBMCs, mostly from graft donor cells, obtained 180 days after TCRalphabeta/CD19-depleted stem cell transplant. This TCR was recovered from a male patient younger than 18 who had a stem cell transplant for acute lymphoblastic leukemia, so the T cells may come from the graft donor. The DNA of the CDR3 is TGCAGTGCTAGAGATCGGGAGCGGGGCTCCTACGAGCAGTACTTC. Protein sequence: CSARDRERGSYEQYF.